This T cell receptor beta chain originates from a study of T cells in Graves' hyperthyroidism and ophthalmopathy. General study points: In blood, most of the thyroid clonotypes expanded above 0.001 were also present.

Amplified regions were TCR beta CDR3 sequences from RNA transcripts. The TCR CDR3 was amplified in a first-round RT-PCR using the HTBI primer set. TCRdb re-analysed the multiplex PCR reads in MiXCR, keeping a single row per CDR3 protein. The sample records about 400,000 distinct CDR3 sequences, under 15% being singletons. Exclusion of patients followed from uncontrolled infection, other autoimmune disease, pregnancy or lactation. Diagnoses were made from clinical symptoms, serum measures (thyroxine and TRAb), thyroid ultrasound and orbital computed tomography. This clonotype was observed a handful of times. Its specificity is unknown. Looked up from germline, CDR1 is LNHDA and CDR2 is SQIVND (reference sequence). V was pared by 6 bases and J by 6 bases, with 17 bases between. The length of the CDR3 is 15 residues.

This TCR was sampled from a woman under 40 with Graves' hyperthyroidism. The chain uses TRBV19 and TRBJ1-4, with D tentatively TRBD1 (6 bases). Input material: blood. The CDR3 loop reads CASSPTDSLYEKLFF. CDR3 DNA: TGTGCCAGTAGCCCTACGGACAGCCTCTATGAAAAACTGTTTTTT.